Listed here are 6 T cell receptor beta chains from one sample, sequenced in a study of radiotherapy plus CTLA-4 blockade in lung cancer. The repertoire was sequenced with immunoSEQ multiplex PCR; TCRdb's copy has only in-frame clones and lacks some. The table lists some 30,000 clones, about four fifths of them singletons, with about 14% in the top ten. The material sequenced was peripheral blood, taken from a patient treated with radiotherapy plus ipilimumab. These receptors were obtained from a human donor with non-small cell lung cancer that progressed on radiotherapy plus ipilimumab.

This chain links TRBV13 with TRBJ1-1; no clear D gene. The germline gives CDR1 PRHDT, CDR2 FYEKMQ (reference sequence). The V end lost 0 bases, the J end lost 12 bases, and 14 bases lay between the germline ends. CDR3 length equals 13 residues. The CDR3 region is CASSLGGKRATFF. CDR3 sequence (DNA): TGTGCCAGCAGCTTAGGCGGCAAAAGGGCTACTTTCTTT. Full variable domain (outside the CDR3, taken from reference TRBV13 and TRBJ1-1): AAGVIQSPRHLIKEKRETATLKCYPIPRHDTVYWYQQGPGQDPQFLISFYEKMQSDKGSIPDRFSAQQFSDYHSELNMSSLELGDSALYFCASSLGGKRATFFGQGTRLTVV.

This clone ranks as medium-sized. V gene TRBV10-3 combines with J gene TRBJ1-1, with D possibly TRBD1 on 6 matching bases. The CDR3 is 12 residues long. Germline V lookup: CDR1 ENHRY, CDR2 SYGVKD. The ends were cut back, 6 bases at V and 6 bases at J, with 11 bases in the middle. The CDR3 spells CAIRTDSPEAFF. The DNA for the CDR3 is TGTGCCATCAGGACGGACAGCCCTGAAGCTTTCTTT.

The chain recombines TRBV27 with TRBJ2-5, with a weak D call TRBD2 (6 bases). Trimming pared 1 base from V and 4 bases from J, leaving 13 bases between. This CDR3 has 15 residues. Germline-derived CDR1 and CDR2 are MNHEY and SMNVEV (reference sequence). In DNA form, the CDR3 reads TGTGCCAGCAGTTTATTGGCGCGGGGTGGAGAGACCCAGTACTTC. This encodes CASSLLARGGETQYF.

The chain joins TRBV5-4 to TRBJ1-6, with unresolved D. This CDR3 spans 15 amino acids. V lost 0 bases and J 3 bases, leaving 7 bases between the germline ends. Germline V gene sequence: CDR1 SGHNT, CDR2 YYREEE (reference sequence). The CDR3 loop is CASSLVEGYNSPLHF. The CDR3 DNA reads TGTGCCAGCAGCTTGGTGGAGGGCTATAATTCACCCCTCCACTTT.

By proportion, this clone is medium-sized. The chain recombines TRBV9 with TRBJ2-1; 14 bases are a match to TRBD2. The V gene end was trimmed by 4 bases and the J gene end by 6 bases; junction bases not matched to a gene: 3. Germline CDR1 SGDLS, CDR2 YYNGEE. This CDR3 is 15 amino acids long. DNA of the CDR3: TGTGCCAGCAGCATCGGGACTAGCGGGGGCAATGAGCAGTTCTTC. Translation gives CASSIGTSGGNEQFF.

The chain is built from TRBV14 and TRBJ2-6; 7 bases are a match to TRBD1. In germline, CDR1 is SGHDN, CDR2 FVKESK. V was pared by 2 bases and J by 4 bases, with 8 bases of the junction left unmatched. The CDR3 is 17 residues long. CDR3 protein: CASSQPRRGRGANVLTF. The CDR3 DNA sequence: TGTGCCAGCAGCCAACCGCGTAGGGGGCGAGGGGCCAACGTCCTGACTTTC.